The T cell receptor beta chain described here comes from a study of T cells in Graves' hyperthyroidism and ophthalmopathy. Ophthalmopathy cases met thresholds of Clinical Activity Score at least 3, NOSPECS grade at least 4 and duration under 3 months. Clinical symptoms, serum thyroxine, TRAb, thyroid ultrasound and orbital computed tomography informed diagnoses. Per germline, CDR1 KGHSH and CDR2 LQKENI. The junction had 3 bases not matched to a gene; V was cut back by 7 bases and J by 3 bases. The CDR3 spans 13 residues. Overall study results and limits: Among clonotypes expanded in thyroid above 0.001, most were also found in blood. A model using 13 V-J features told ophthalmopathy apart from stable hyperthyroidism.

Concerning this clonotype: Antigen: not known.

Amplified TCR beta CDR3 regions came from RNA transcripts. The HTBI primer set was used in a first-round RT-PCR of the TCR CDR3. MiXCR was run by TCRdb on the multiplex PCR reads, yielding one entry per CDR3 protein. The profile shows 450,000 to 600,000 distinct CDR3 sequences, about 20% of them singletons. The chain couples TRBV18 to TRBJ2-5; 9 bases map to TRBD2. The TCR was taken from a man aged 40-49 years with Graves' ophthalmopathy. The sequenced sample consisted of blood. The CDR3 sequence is CASFSSGKETQYF. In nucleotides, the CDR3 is TGTGCCAGCTTCTCTAGCGGGAAAGAGACCCAGTACTTC.